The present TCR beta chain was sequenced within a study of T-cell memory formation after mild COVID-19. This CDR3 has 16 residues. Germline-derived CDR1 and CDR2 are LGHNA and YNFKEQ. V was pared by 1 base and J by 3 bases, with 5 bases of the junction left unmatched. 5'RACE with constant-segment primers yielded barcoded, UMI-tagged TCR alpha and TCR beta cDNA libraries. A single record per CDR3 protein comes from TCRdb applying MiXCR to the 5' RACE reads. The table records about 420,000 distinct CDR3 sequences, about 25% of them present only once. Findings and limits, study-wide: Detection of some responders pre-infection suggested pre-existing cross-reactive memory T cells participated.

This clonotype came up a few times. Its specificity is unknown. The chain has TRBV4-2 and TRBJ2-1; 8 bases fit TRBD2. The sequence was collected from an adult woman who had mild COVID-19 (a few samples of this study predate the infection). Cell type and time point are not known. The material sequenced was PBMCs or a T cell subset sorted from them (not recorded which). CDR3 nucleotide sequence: TGTGCCAGCAGCCAAGTAGCGGGGAGGGACTACAATGAGCAGTTCTTC. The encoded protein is CASSQVAGRDYNEQFF.